This T cell receptor (beta chain) was found in a study of vaccination and CD4 T cells after COVID-19. Study at large: Investigators stimulated cells with overlapping spike peptides drawn from SARS-CoV-2, HCoV-NL63, HCoV-OC43 and HCoV-229E. Findings and limits, study-wide: Data came from relatively few convalescent patients and lacked early post-infection timepoints.

Researchers used the Oncomine TCR Beta short-read assay to sequence DNA from cultured CD4+ T cells. TCRdb used MiXCR to reprocess the PCR reads, holding one entry per CDR3 protein. Of fewer than 7,500 distinct CDR3 sequences listed, just over 40% are singletons. V lost 4 bases and J lost 4, with 14 bases in between. CDR3 length: 14 amino acids. CDR1 and CDR2 (germline): SGHNT, YYREEE (reference sequence). Treatment specified: approximately nine-day PBMC culture with coronavirus spike peptide pools or control peptides (ViraFEST assay). An unexposed donor provided the CD4+ T cells, which were collected before the COVID-19 pandemic (2011-2018). This clonotype was found once. The antigen is undetermined.

The clonotype comes from a human donor in good health. V usage is TRBV5-4 and J usage is TRBJ2-5; D is possibly TRBD2 (6 bases). Sequencing input: CD4+ T cells from blood, cultured in vitro. CDR3 region: CASSTRLVGETQYF. For the CDR3, the DNA is TGTGCCAGCAGCACCCGACTAGTAGGAGAGACCCAGTACTTC.